Listed below are T cell receptor beta chains from one sample, sequenced in a study of post-analysis software for immune sequencing data. TCRdb reprocessed the PCR reads via MiXCR and lists one record per CDR3 protein. The sample includes fewer than 850,000 distinct CDR3 sequences, about 43% of them seen just once. Sequencing was performed on blood. The receptors shown here come from a girl aged 10 to 17 with multiple sclerosis. The CDR3 runs from the conserved cysteine through the conserved F or W. D genes are given only for firm matches. Rows may omit the clone size; those that give it use once, few, many or a size class.

size	V	D	J	DNA	CDR3
NA	TRBV5-1	TRBD2	TRBJ2-7	TGCGCCAGCAGCTCTTGGGGTGGGACTAGCGACTACGAGCAGTACTTC	CASSSWGGTSDYEQYF
NA	TRBV4-1	NA	TRBJ1-1	TGCGCCAGCAGCCAAGAGGAGGGGACGAACACTGAAGCTTTCTTT	CASSQEEGTNTEAFF
NA	TRBV28	NA	TRBJ2-7	TGTGCCAGCAGTTTAACCGGGACCCCACGCCACGAGCAGTACTTC	CASSLTGTPRHEQYF
few	TRBV27	NA	TRBJ2-7	TGTGCCAGCAGTTTAAGTGGGCCCGCGATTTACGAGCAGTACTTC	CASSLSGPAIYEQYF
few	TRBV7-3	TRBD1	TRBJ2-7	TGTGCCAGCAGCCCCGGACAGGGGGGAAGCGAGCAGTACTTC	CASSPGQGGSEQYF
few	TRBV27	TRBD1	TRBJ1-1	TGTGCCAGCAGTTTATCGGCAGGGGGCGCGACTGAAGCTTTCTTT	CASSLSAGGATEAFF
NA	TRBV20-1	NA	TRBJ2-7	TGCAGTGCTAGTCTGCACGAGCAGTACTTC	CSASLHEQYF
NA	TRBV30	NA	TRBJ2-7	TGTGCCCACATCGTTGGGGCCGAGCAGTACTTC	CAHIVGAEQYF
NA	TRBV20-1	TRBD2	TRBJ2-3	TGCAGTGCTAGGGCGGGACTAGCGGGAGACCTCATCACAGATACGCAGTATTTT	CSARAGLAGDLITDTQYF
few	TRBV25-1	TRBD2	TRBJ2-1	TGTGCCAGCGCCCCGACTAGCGGGAGTTGGTTTGAGCAGTTCTTC	CASAPTSGSWFEQFF
NA	TRBV20-1	NA	TRBJ2-6	TGCAGTGCCAGAGGGGGAACTGGGGCCAACGTCCTGACTTTC	CSARGGTGANVLTF
few	TRBV7-2	TRBD1	TRBJ2-1	TGTGCCAGCAGCTATAGGACAGGGATTCATGAGCAGTTCTTC	CASSYRTGIHEQFF
many	TRBV2	TRBD1	TRBJ1-2	TGTGCCAGCAGCGGCCGTGGGACAGAATATGGCTACACCTTC	CASSGRGTEYGYTF
NA	TRBV28	NA	TRBJ1-1	TGTGCCAGCACCTGGGGGGGAAGGACCACTGAAGCTTTCTTT	CASTWGGRTTEAFF
once	TRBV18	NA	TRBJ2-7	TGTGCCAGCTCACCGTATGGCAGGGTCGACTACGAGCAGTACTTC	CASSPYGRVDYEQYF
NA	TRBV7-3	NA	TRBJ2-3	TGTGCCAGCAGCTTAGGGGGAACGGCAGGTACGCAGTATTTT	CASSLGGTAGTQYF
NA	TRBV20-1	NA	TRBJ2-6	TGCAGTGCTAGTCCTGGGGGGCGGTCTGGGGCCAACGTCCTGACTTTC	CSASPGGRSGANVLTF
NA	TRBV6-6	NA	TRBJ2-5	TGTGCCAGCAGCCCCATAGTCACAGTTCAAGAGACCCAGTACTTC	CASSPIVTVQETQYF
NA	TRBV30	TRBD1	TRBJ2-7	TGTGCCTGGACGACCGGGACAGGGGGCTACGAGCAGTACTTC	CAWTTGTGGYEQYF
NA	TRBV11-3	TRBD2	TRBJ2-1	TGTGCCAGCAGCTTAGATCTCCGCGGGAGACAGTTCTTC	CASSLDLRGRQFF
NA	TRBV29-1	NA	TRBJ1-2	TGCAGCGTTGCGGTGGCGGCCTATGGCTACACCTTC	CSVAVAAYGYTF
NA	TRBV9	NA	TRBJ2-5	TGTGCCAGCGGCGCCGCCGAACATAGGCAAGGAGTGCAGACCCAGTACTTC	CASGAAEHRQGVQTQYF
few	TRBV13	TRBD1	TRBJ2-5	TGTGCCAGCAGCTACAGGGGGTGGGAGACCCAGTACTTC	CASSYRGWETQYF
NA	TRBV7-9	NA	TRBJ2-7	TGTGCCAGCAGTGATCGACACCACGAGCAGTACTTC	CASSDRHHEQYF
NA	TRBV20-1	NA	TRBJ2-1	TGCAGTGCTAGAGAGGGATTTTCCTACAATGAGCAGTTCTTC	CSAREGFSYNEQFF
NA	TRBV7-9	NA	TRBJ2-5	TGTGCCAGCGGCTTAACCAACCAAGAGACCCAGTACTTC	CASGLTNQETQYF
many	TRBV30	NA	TRBJ2-7	TGTGCCGGACGCAGGGGAGAGGGCTACGAGCAGTACTTC	CAGRRGEGYEQYF
NA	TRBV7-9	NA	TRBJ1-1	TGTGCCAGCAGCTTCGAACTAACCACTGAAGCTTTCTTT	CASSFELTTEAFF
few	TRBV12-3/TRBV12-4	TRBD2	TRBJ2-1	TGTGCCAGCAGTTTAGGGACTAGCGGGAGTACCGCGCAGTTCTTC	CASSLGTSGSTAQFF
NA	TRBV7-6	NA	TRBJ1-5	TGTGCCAGCAGCTTAGGAACTCAGGGTCAGCCCCAGCATTTT	CASSLGTQGQPQHF
few	TRBV20-1	NA	TRBJ2-7	TGCAGCTCACTTAAGGGCGTCGACGAGCAGTACTTC	CSSLKGVDEQYF
few	TRBV15	NA	TRBJ2-1	TGTGCCACCAGCACCTCTGGTGGATTTTCCTACAATGAGCAGTTCTTC	CATSTSGGFSYNEQFF
NA	TRBV9	TRBD2	TRBJ2-1	TGTGCCAGCAGCGTAGGGGGGACTAGCGGGCTCAATGAGCAGTTCTTC	CASSVGGTSGLNEQFF
NA	TRBV9	NA	TRBJ1-5	TGTGCCAGCAGCCCTGAGACAGACAATCAGCCCCAGCATTTT	CASSPETDNQPQHF
NA	TRBV6-1	TRBD2	TRBJ2-1	TGTGCCAGCAGCCTCGGGTGGGGGGAGGGCCGATTCAATGAGCAGTTCTTC	CASSLGWGEGRFNEQFF
few	TRBV12-3/TRBV12-4	NA	TRBJ2-1	TGTGCCAGCAGTACAACCCAGCCCGGTTCGTTCTTC	CASSTTQPGSFF
few	TRBV6-2/TRBV6-3	TRBD2	TRBJ2-1	TGTGCCAGCAGTGGGACTAGCGAAATCAATGAGCAGTTCTTC	CASSGTSEINEQFF
NA	TRBV25-1	NA	TRBJ1-1	TGTGCCAGCTTTGCCTGGGGCGAAGCTTTCTTT	CASFAWGEAFF
NA	TRBV12-3/TRBV12-4	TRBD2	TRBJ2-3	TGTGCCAGCAGTTCCCCGCAAGCGGGAGGAGCGGATACGCAGTATTTT	CASSSPQAGGADTQYF
few	TRBV3-1	NA	TRBJ2-7	TGTGCCAGCAGCCAACAAGGGTTGGTTGACGAGCAGTACTTC	CASSQQGLVDEQYF
few	TRBV6-5	NA	TRBJ1-2	TGTGCCAGCAGTTACTCGAGTCAGTACGGTGCCTATGGCTACACCTTC	CASSYSSQYGAYGYTF
NA	TRBV5-4	NA	TRBJ2-1	TGTGCCAGCAGCTTGTCCCCGGCCGGAAGGGGCCATGAGCAGTTCTTC	CASSLSPAGRGHEQFF
few	TRBV20-1	TRBD1	TRBJ2-3	TGCAGTGCCGAAGACAGGGTCAGCACAGATACGCAGTATTTT	CSAEDRVSTDTQYF
NA	TRBV4-3	NA	TRBJ2-1	TGCGCCAGCAGCCAAGCGCCGGGGGTCGATGAGCAGTTCTTC	CASSQAPGVDEQFF
few	TRBV7-9	TRBD1	TRBJ2-3	TGTGCCAGCAGCTCAGCTACGGGACAGGGATTCACAGATACGCAGTATTTT	CASSSATGQGFTDTQYF
NA	TRBV6-1	TRBD1	TRBJ1-4	TGTGCCAGCAGTGGGGTGACAGGGCGAAATGAAAAACTGTTTTTT	CASSGVTGRNEKLFF
NA	TRBV7-9	TRBD2	TRBJ2-7	TGTGCCAGCAGCCTTGGGACTAGCGGGAGTCGCGAGCAGTACTTC	CASSLGTSGSREQYF
NA	TRBV12-3/TRBV12-4	TRBD1	TRBJ1-4	TGTGCCAGCAGGGAGGCAGGGGGAGAAAAACTGTTTTTT	CASREAGGEKLFF
NA	TRBV12-3/TRBV12-4	NA	TRBJ1-1	TGTGCCAGCACCCTACGGTGGAACACTGAAGCTTTCTTT	CASTLRWNTEAFF
NA	TRBV27	NA	TRBJ2-7	TGTGCCAGCGGGCCCGACTACGAGCAGTACTTC	CASGPDYEQYF
few	TRBV9	NA	TRBJ2-1	TGTGCCAGCAGCGCTCCACAGGGTCCGGGCAATGAGCAGTTCTTC	CASSAPQGPGNEQFF
NA	TRBV12-3/TRBV12-4	NA	TRBJ2-1	TGTGCCAGCAGTTTTTCTCAGGGGGGATTTCATGAGCAGTTCTTC	CASSFSQGGFHEQFF
few	TRBV29-1	NA	TRBJ1-1	TGCAGCGCGCATCGGATTAACACTGAAGCTTTCTTT	CSAHRINTEAFF
NA	TRBV6-1	NA	TRBJ2-1	TGTGCCAGCACCCCCTGGAGCGCTGCCTTCGGGTCCTACAATGAGCAGTTCTTC	CASTPWSAAFGSYNEQFF
NA	TRBV20-1	TRBD2	TRBJ2-1	TGCAGTGCTAGAGATATTCTCATGGGCACTAGCGCATACAATGAGCAGTTCTTC	CSARDILMGTSAYNEQFF
NA	TRBV5-1	TRBD2	TRBJ2-7	TGCGCCAGCAGCATTAGCGGGAGTCCCCTCGAGCAGTACTTC	CASSISGSPLEQYF
few	TRBV5-1	NA	TRBJ2-3	TGCGCCAGCCGACTCTGGCCAGAATCCACAGATACGCAGTATTTT	CASRLWPESTDTQYF
NA	TRBV5-1	NA	TRBJ2-3	TGCGCCAGCAGCTTGGAGGCTCCTACAGATACGCAGTATTTT	CASSLEAPTDTQYF